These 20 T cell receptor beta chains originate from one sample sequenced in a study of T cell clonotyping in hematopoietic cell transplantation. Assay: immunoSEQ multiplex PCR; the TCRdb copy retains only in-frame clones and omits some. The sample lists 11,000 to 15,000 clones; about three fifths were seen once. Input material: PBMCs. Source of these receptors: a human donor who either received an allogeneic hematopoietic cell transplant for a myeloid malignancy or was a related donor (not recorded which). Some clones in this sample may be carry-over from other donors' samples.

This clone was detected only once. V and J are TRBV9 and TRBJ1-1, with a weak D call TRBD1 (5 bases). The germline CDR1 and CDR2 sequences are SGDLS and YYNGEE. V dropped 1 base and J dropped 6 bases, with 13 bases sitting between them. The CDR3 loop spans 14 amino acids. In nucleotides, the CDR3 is TGTGCCAGCAGCGTAAAAGGGGTGGACGCTGAAGCTTTCTTT. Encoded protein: CASSVKGVDAEAFF.

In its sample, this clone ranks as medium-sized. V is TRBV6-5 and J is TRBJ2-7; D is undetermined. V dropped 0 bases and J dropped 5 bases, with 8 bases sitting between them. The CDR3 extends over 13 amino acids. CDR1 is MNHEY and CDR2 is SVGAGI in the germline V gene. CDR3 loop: CASSYSGSDEQYF. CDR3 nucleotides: TGTGCCAGCAGTTACTCCGGATCGGACGAGCAGTACTTC.

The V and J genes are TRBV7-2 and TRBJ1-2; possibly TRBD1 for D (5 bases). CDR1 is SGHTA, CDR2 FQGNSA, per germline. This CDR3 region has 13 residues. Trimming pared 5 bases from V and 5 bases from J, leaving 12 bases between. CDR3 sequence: CASSRTRDYGYTF. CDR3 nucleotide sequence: TGTGCCAGCAGCCGCACCAGGGATTATGGCTACACCTTC. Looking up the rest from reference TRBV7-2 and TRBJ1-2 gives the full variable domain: GAGVSQSPSNKVTEKGKDVELRCDPISGHTALYWYRQSLGQGLEFLIYFQGNSAPDKSGLPSDRFSAERTGGSVSTLTIQRTQQEDSAVYLCASSRTRDYGYTFGSGTRLTVV.

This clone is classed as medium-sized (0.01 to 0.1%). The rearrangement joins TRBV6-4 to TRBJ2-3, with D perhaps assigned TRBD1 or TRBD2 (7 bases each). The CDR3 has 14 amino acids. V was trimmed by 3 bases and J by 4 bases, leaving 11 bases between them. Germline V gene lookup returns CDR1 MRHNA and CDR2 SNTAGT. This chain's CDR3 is CASSEQGGPDTQYF. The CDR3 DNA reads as TGTGCCAGCAGTGAGCAGGGGGGGCCAGATACGCAGTATTTT.

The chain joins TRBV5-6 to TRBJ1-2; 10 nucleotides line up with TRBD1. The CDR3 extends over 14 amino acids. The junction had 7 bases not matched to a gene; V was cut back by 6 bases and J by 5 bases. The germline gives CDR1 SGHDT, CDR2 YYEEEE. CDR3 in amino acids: CASTPRTGGYGYTF. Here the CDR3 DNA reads TGTGCCAGCACCCCAAGGACAGGGGGGTATGGCTACACCTTC.

CDR3 region: CAWSLPLGSPLHF. CDR3 nucleotide sequence: TGTGCCTGGAGTCTCCCTCTTGGTTCACCCCTCCACTTT. The chain combines TRBV30 with TRBJ1-6; D is ambiguous. The V end lost 2 bases, the J end lost 9 bases, and 11 bases lay between the germline ends. Germline CDR1 GTSNPN, CDR2 SVGIG (reference sequence). The CDR3 is 13 residues long.

The CDR3 bases are TGTGCCAGCAGTCTATTGGGACACATCTATGGCTACACCTTC. Protein: CASSLLGHIYGYTF. V usage is TRBV6-6 and J usage is TRBJ1-2, with D perhaps matching TRBD1 (6 bases). V gave up 5 bases and J gave up 4 bases, with 14 bases separating them. The V gene's germline CDR1 is MNHNY and CDR2 SVGAGI (reference sequence). CDR3 length equals 14 residues.

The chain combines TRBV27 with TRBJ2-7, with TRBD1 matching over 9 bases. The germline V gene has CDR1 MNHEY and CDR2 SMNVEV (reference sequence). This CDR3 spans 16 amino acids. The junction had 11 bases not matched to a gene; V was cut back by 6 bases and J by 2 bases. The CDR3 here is CASRTFIRDRAYEQYF. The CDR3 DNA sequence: TGTGCCAGCAGGACCTTCATCCGGGACAGGGCCTACGAGCAGTACTTC.

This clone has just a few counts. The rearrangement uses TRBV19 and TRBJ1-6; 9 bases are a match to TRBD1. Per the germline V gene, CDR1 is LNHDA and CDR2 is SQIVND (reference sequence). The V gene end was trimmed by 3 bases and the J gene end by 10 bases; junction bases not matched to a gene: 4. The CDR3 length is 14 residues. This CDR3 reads CASSIGTGHSPLHF. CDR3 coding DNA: TGTGCCAGTAGTATCGGGACAGGGCACTCACCCCTCCACTTT.

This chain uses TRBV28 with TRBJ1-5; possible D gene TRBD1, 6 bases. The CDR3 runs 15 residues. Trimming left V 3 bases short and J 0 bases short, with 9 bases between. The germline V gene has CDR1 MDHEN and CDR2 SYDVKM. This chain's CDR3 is CASSFRGDSNQPQHF. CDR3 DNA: TGTGCCAGCAGTTTCAGGGGAGATAGCAATCAGCCCCAGCATTTT. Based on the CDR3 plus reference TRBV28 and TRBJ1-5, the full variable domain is DVKVTQSSRYLVKRTGEKVFLECVQDMDHENMFWYRQDPGLGLRLIYFSYDVKMKEKGDIPEGYSVSREKKERFSLILESASTNQTSMYLCASSFRGDSNQPQHFGDGTRLSIL.

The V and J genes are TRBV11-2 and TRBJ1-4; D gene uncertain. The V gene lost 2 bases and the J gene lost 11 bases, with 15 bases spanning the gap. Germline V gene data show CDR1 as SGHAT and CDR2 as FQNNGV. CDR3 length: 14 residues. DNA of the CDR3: TGTGCCAGCAGCTTAATGGGAAGAGGAGACAAACTGTTTTTT. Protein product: CASSLMGRGDKLFF.

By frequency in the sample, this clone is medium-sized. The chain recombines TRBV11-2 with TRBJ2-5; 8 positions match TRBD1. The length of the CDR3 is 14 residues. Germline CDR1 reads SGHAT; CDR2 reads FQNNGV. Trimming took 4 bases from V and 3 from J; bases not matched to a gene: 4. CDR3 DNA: TGTGCCAGCAGCTCGGGACAGGTGAAAGAGACCCAGTACTTC. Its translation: CASSSGQVKETQYF.

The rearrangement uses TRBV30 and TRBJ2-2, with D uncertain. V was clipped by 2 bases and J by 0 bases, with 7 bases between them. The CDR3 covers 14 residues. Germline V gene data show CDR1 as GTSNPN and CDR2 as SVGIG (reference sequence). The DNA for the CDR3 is TGTGCCTGGAGTCGGAGCTCGAACACCGGGGAGCTGTTTTTT. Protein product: CAWSRSSNTGELFF.

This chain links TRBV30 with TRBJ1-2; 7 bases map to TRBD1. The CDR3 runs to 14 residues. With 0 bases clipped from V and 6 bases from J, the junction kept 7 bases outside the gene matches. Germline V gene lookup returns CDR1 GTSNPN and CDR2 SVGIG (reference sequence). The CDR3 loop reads CAWSVLQGVNGYTF. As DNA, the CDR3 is TGTGCCTGGAGTGTACTGCAGGGGGTAAATGGCTACACCTTC.

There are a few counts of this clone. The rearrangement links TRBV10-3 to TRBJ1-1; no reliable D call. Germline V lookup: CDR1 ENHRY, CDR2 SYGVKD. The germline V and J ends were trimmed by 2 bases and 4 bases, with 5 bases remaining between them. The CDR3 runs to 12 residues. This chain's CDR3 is CAISEGGTEAFF. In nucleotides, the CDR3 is TGTGCCATCAGTGAGGGTGGCACTGAAGCTTTCTTT.

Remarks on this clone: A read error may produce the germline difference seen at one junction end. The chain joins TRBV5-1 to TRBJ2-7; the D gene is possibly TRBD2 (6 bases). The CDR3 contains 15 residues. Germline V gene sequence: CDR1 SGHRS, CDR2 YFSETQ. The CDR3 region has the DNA TGCGCCGGCAGCTTGGTTGTAGGGAGGTCGGGGGAGCAGTACTTC. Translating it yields CAGSLVVGRSGEQYF.

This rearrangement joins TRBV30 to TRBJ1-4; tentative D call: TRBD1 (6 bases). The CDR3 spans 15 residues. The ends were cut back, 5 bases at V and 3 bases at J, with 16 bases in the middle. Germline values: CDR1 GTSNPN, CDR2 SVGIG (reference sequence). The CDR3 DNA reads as TGTGCCTGGTCCAAATTAGGGGGAGCTAATGAAAAACTGTTTTTT. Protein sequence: CAWSKLGGANEKLFF.

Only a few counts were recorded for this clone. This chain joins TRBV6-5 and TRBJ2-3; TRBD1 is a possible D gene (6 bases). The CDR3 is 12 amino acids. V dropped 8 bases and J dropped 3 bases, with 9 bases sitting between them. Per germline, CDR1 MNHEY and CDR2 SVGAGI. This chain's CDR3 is CASGGGTDTQYF. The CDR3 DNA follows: TGTGCCAGCGGGGGCGGGACAGATACGCAGTATTTT.

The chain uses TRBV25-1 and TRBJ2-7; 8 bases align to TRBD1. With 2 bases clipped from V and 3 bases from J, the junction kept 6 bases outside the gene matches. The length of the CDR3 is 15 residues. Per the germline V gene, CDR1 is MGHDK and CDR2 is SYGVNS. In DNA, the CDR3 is TGTGCCAGCAGTGAACCGCAGGGGGCGAGCTACGAGCAGTACTTC. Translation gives CASSEPQGASYEQYF.

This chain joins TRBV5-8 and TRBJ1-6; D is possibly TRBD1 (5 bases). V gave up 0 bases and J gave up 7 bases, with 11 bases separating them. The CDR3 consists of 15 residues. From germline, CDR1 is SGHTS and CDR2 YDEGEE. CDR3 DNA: TGTGCCAGCAGCTTGGGGCAGGGAGGGAATTCACCCCTCCACTTT. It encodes CASSLGQGGNSPLHF.